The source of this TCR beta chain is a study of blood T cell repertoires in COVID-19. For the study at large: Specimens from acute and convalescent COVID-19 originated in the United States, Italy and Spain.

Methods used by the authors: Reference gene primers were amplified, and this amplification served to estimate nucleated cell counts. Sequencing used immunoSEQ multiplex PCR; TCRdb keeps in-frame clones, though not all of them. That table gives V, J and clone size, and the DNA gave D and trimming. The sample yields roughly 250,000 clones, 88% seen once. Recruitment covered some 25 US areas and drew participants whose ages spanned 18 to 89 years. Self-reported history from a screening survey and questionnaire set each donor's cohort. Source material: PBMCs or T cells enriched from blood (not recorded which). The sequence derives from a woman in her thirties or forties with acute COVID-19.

The DNA of the CDR3 is TGTGCCTTCGAAAACCTACAGGGGGCTGTTGTGAACACTGAAGCTTTCTTT. It codes for CAFENLQGAVVNTEAFF. V usage is TRBV30 and J usage is TRBJ1-1, with 9 bases identical to TRBD1. Germline CDR1 GTSNPN, CDR2 SVGIG (reference sequence). The CDR3 spans 17 residues. V was pared by 7 bases and J by 0 bases, with 15 bases of the junction left unmatched.